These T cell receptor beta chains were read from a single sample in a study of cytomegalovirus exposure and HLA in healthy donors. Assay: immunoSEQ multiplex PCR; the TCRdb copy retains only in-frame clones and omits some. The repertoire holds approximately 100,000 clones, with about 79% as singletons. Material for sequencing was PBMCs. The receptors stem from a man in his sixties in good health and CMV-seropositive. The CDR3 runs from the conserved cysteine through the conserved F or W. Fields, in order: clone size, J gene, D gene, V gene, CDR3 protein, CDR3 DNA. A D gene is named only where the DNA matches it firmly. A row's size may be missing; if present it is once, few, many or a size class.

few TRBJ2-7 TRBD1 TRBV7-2 CASSLQGALNEQYF TGTGCCAGCAGCTTACAGGGGGCGCTGAACGAGCAGTACTTC
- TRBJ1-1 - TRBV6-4 CASSNPTIEAEAFF TGTGCCAGCAGTAACCCCACCATTGAGGCTGAAGCTTTCTTT
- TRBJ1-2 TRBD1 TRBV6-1 CASSSTGSEGYTF TGTGCCAGCAGTTCGACAGGGTCTGAGGGCTACACCTTC
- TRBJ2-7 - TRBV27 CASSLLPGSRYEQYF TGTGCCAGCAGTTTACTCCCAGGGTCTCGCTACGAGCAGTACTTC
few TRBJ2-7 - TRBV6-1 CASMGREGGYEQYF TGTGCCAGCATGGGTCGAGAGGGTGGGTACGAGCAGTACTTC
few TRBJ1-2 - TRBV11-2 CASSPDTYGYTF TGTGCCAGCAGCCCTGACACCTATGGCTACACCTTC
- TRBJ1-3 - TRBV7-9 CASSLAGGGNTIYF TGTGCCAGCAGCTTAGCAGGGGGAGGAAACACCATATATTTT
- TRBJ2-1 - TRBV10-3 CAISGSGAGDNEQFF TGTGCCATCAGTGGGAGTGGAGCAGGGGACAATGAGCAGTTCTTC
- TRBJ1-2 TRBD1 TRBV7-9 CASSFGDRNYGYTF TGTGCCAGCAGCTTTGGGGACAGAAACTATGGCTACACCTTC
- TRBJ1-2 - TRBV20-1 CSATQGLFYTF TGCAGTGCTACCCAGGGTCTATTCTACACCTTC
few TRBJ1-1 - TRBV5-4 CASSLINREAFF TGTGCCAGCAGCCTCATCAACAGAGAAGCTTTCTTT
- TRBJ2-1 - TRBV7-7 CASSLGRGSDEQFF TGTGCCAGCAGCTTAGGCAGGGGCTCGGATGAGCAGTTCTTC
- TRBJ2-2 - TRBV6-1 CASPGTANTGELFF TGTGCCAGTCCCGGGACTGCGAACACCGGGGAGCTGTTTTTT
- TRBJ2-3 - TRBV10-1 CASSESSGYTDTQYF TGCGCCAGCAGTGAGTCTAGCGGTTACACAGATACGCAGTATTTT
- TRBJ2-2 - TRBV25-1 CASSESFTANTGELFF TGTGCCAGCAGTGAATCGTTCACAGCGAACACCGGGGAGCTGTTTTTT
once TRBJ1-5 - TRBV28 CASSDGGVNQPQHF TGTGCCAGCAGTGACGGCGGAGTCAATCAGCCCCAGCATTTT
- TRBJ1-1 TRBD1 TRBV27 CASSPEGARGTEAFF TGTGCCAGCAGCCCGGAGGGGGCCCGAGGGACTGAAGCTTTCTTT
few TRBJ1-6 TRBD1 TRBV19 CASSTRDRSSYNSPLHF TGTGCCAGTAGTACTCGGGACAGGAGCTCCTATAATTCACCCCTCCACTTT
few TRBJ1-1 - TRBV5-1 CASSWGVGSTEAFF TGCGCCAGCAGCTGGGGGGTGGGGAGCACTGAAGCTTTCTTT
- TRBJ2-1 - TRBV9 CASSVGGGSEQFF TGTGCCAGCAGCGTAGGGGGAGGAAGTGAGCAGTTCTTC
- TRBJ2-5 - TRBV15 CATSGGAAQETQYF TGTGCCACCAGCGGCGGAGCGGCTCAAGAGACCCAGTACTTC
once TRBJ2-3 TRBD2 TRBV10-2 CASSESGGPPTDTQYF TGCGCCAGCAGTGAAAGCGGGGGGCCCCCCACAGATACGCAGTATTTT
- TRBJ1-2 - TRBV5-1 CASCPLAGQLNGYTF TGCGCCAGCTGCCCTCTGGCAGGGCAACTGAATGGCTACACCTTC
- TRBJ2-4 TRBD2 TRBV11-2 CASSQFGGGNIQYF TGTGCCAGCAGCCAATTTGGCGGGGGGAACATTCAGTACTTC
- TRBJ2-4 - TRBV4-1 CASAPGIENIQYF TGCGCCAGCGCTCCGGGGATAGAAAACATTCAGTACTTC
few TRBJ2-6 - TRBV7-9 CASSSSNSGANVLTF TGTGCCAGCAGCTCAAGCAACTCTGGGGCCAACGTCCTGACTTTC
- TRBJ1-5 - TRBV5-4 CASSLDRNQPQHF TGTGCCAGCAGCTTGGACAGGAATCAGCCCCAGCATTTT
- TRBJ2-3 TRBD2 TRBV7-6 CASSLGAGGPLDTQYF TGTGCCAGCAGCTTAGGTGCGGGGGGGCCTTTAGATACGCAGTATTTT
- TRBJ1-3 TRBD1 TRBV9 CASSEGTGVTGNTIYF TGTGCCAGCAGCGAGGGGACAGGGGTTACTGGAAACACCATATATTTT
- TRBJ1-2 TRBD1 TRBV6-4 CASSVSQGAGGYTF TGTGCCAGCAGTGTATCTCAGGGGGCTGGCGGCTACACCTTC
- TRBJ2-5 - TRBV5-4 CASSLDSLQETQYF TGTGCCAGCAGCTTGGACAGCCTACAAGAGACCCAGTACTTC
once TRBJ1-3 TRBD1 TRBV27 CASSQGAQSGNTIYF TGTGCCAGCAGTCAGGGGGCCCAATCTGGAAACACCATATATTTT
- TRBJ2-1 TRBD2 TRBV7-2 CASSLALAGGRWNEQFF TGTGCCAGCAGCTTAGCTCTAGCGGGGGGGCGATGGAATGAGCAGTTCTTC
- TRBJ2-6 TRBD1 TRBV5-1 CASSSQGAGANVLTF TGCGCCAGCAGCTCGCAGGGGGCTGGGGCCAACGTCCTGACTTTC
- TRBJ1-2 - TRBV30 CAWSRDNNYGYTF TGTGCCTGGAGTCGGGACAACAACTATGGCTACACCTTC